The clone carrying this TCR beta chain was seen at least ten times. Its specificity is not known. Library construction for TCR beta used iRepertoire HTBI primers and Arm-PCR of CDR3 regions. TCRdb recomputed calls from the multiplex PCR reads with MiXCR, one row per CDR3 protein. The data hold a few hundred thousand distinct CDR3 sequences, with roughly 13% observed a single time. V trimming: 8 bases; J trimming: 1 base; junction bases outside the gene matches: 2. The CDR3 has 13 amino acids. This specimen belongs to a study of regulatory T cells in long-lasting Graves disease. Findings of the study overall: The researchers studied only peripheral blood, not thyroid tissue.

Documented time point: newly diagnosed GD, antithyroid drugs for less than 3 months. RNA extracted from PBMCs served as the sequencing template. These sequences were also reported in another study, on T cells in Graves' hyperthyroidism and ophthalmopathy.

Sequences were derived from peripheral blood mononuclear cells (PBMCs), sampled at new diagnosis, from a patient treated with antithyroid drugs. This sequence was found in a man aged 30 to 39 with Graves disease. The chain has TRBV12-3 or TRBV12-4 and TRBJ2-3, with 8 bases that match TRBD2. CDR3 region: CASQTSGTDTQYF. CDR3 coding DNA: TGTGCCAGCCAGACTAGCGGCACAGATACGCAGTATTTT.